The clone carrying this T cell receptor (beta chain) was seen a few times. The target antigen is unknown. Library construction for TCR beta used iRepertoire HTBI primers and Arm-PCR of CDR3 regions. TCRdb re-called the multiplex PCR reads through MiXCR, storing one row per CDR3 protein. The data hold about 560,000 distinct CDR3 sequences, with more than 15% observed a single time. CDR3 length: 15 amino acids. Deletions cut 5 bases from V and 2 bases from J, with 12 bases between. Germline V gene lookup returns CDR1 SEHNR and CDR2 FQNEAQ (reference sequence). This sample was included in a study of regulatory T cells in long-lasting Graves disease. Study as a whole: Graves' cases, newly diagnosed, had used antithyroid drugs under 3 months.

Time point denoted: newly diagnosed GD, antithyroid drugs for less than 3 months. Scientists built the TCR library using RNA that was extracted from PBMCs. Each of the patients was recruited from an endocrinology department situated in Xi'an, China. Study-level points and caveats: It was in persistent disease that TRBV28, TRBJ1-2 and TRBJ2-5 were favored. The small sample size may have reduced accuracy.

The same data also went into a second study, on T cells in Graves' hyperthyroidism and ophthalmopathy.

The source was peripheral blood mononuclear cells (PBMCs), collected at new diagnosis, from a patient treated with antithyroid drugs. V usage is TRBV7-9 and J usage is TRBJ2-2; the D is unclear. The sequence was collected from a man aged 18 to 30 with Graves disease. The CDR3, as DNA: TGTGCCAGCAGCCCCCACCCTTACAACACCGGGGAGCTGTTTTTT. It yields the protein CASSPHPYNTGELFF.